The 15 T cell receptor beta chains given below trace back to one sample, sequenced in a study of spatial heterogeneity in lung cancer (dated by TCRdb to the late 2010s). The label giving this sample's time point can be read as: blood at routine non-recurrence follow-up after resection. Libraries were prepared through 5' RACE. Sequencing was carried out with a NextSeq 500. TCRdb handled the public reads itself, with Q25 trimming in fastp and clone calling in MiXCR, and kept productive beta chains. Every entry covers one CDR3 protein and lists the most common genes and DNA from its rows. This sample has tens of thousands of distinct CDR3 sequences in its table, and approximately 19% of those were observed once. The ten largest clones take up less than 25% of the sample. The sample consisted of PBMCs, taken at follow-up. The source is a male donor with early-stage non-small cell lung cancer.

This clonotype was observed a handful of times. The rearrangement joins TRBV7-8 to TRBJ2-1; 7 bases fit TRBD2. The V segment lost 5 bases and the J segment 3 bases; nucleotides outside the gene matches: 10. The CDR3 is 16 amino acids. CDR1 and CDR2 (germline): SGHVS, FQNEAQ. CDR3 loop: CASSPLIAGLYNEQFF. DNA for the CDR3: TGTGCCAGCAGCCCCCTAATAGCGGGCCTCTACAATGAGCAGTTCTTC.

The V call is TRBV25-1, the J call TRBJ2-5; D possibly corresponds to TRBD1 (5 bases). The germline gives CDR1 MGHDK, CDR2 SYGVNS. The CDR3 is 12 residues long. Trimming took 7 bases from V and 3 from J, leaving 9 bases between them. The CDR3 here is CASKAGKETQYF. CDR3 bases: TGTGCCAGCAAGGCAGGGAAAGAGACCCAGTACTTC.

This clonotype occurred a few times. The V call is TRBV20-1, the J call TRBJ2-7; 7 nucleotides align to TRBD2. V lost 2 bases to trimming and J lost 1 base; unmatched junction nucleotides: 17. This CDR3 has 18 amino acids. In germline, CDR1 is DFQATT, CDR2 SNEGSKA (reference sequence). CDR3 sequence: CSARRPFTSGVRSYEQYF. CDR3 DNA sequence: TGCAGTGCTAGACGCCCTTTTACCAGCGGGGTACGATCCTACGAGCAGTACTTC.

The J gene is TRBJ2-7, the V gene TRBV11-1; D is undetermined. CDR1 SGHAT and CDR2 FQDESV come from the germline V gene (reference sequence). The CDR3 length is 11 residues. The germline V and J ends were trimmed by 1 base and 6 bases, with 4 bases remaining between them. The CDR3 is CASSLGSEQYF. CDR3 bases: TGTGCCAGCAGCTTAGGTAGCGAGCAGTACTTC.

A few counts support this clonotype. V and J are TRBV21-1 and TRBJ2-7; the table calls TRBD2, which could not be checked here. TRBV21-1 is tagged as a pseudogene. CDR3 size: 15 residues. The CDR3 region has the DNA TGTGCCAGCAGCAAAGCGGGAGGGCCGGCCTACGAGCAGTACTTC. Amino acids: CASSKAGGPAYEQYF.

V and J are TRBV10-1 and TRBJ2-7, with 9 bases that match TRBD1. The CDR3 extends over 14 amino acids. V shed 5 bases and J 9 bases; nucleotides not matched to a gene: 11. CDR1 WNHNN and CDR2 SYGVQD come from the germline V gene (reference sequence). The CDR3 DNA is TGCGCCAGCAGTTCGGACAGGGGCAGTTTCGGGCAGTACTTC. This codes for CASSSDRGSFGQYF.

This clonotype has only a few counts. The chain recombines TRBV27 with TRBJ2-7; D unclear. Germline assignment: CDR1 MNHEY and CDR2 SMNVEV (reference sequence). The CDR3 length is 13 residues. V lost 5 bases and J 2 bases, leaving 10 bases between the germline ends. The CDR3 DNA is TGTGCCAGCAGTCCCCCGGGCACCTACGAGCAGTACTTC. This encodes CASSPPGTYEQYF.

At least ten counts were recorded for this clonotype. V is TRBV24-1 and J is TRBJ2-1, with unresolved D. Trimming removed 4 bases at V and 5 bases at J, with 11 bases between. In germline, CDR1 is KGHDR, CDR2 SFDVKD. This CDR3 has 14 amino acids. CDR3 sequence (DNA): TGTGCCACCAGTGAATCGGACCCCAACAATGAGCAGTTCTTC. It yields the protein CATSESDPNNEQFF.

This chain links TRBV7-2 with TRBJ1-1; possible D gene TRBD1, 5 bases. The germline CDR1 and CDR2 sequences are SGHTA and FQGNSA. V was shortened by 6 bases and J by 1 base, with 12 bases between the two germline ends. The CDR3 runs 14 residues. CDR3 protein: CASRGGVSNTEAFF. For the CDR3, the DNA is TGTGCCAGCAGGGGAGGGGTTTCGAACACTGAAGCTTTCTTT.

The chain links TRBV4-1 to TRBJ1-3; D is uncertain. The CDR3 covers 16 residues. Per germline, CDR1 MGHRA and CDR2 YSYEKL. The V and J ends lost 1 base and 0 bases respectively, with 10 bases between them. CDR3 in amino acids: CASSQGMGLSGNTIYF. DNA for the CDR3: TGCGCCAGCAGCCAAGGGATGGGCCTCTCTGGAAACACCATATATTTT.

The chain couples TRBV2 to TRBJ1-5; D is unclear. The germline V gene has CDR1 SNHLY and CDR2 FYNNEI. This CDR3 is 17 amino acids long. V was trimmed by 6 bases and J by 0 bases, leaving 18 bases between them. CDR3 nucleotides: TGTGCCAGCAGCGATACAGAAATGGGGTATAGCAATCAGCCCCAGCATTTT. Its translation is CASSDTEMGYSNQPQHF.

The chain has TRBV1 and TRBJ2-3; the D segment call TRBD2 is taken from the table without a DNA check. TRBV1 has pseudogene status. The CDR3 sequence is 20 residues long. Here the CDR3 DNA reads TGCACCAGCAGCCAAAATACCGGGACTAGCGGGGGGACCTCCACAGATACGCAGTATTTT. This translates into CTSSQNTGTSGGTSTDTQYF.

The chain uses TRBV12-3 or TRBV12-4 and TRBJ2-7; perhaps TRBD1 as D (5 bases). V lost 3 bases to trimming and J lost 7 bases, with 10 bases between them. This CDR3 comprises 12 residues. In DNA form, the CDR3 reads TGTGCCAGCAGTTTCGAGAGACAGGAGCAGTACTTC. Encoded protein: CASSFERQEQYF.

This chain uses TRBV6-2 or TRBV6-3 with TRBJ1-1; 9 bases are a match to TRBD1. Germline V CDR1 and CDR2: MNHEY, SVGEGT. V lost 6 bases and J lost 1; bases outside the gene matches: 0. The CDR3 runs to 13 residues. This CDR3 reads CASRDRGNTEAFF. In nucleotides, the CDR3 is TGTGCCAGCAGGGACAGGGGGAACACTGAAGCTTTCTTT.

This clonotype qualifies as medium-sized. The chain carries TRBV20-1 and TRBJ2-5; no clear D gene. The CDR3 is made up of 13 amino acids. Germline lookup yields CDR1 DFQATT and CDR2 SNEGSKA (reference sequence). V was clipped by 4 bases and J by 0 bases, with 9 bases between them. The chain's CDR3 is CSAMYRDQETQYF. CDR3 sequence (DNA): TGCAGTGCTATGTACCGGGACCAAGAGACCCAGTACTTC.